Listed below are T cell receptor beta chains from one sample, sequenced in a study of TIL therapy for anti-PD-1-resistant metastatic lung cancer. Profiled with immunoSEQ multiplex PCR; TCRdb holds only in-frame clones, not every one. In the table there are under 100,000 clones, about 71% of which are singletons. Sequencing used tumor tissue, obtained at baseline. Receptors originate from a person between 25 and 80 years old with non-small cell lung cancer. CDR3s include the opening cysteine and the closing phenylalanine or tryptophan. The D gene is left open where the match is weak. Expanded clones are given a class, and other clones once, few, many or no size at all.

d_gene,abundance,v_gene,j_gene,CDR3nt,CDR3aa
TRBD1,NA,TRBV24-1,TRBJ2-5,TGTGCCACCAGTGATACAGGGGGCCGGGAGACCCAGTACTTC,CATSDTGGRETQYF
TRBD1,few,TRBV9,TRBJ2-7,TGTGCCAGCAGCCCCGCCGGGACAGCGCTCTACGAGCAGTACTTC,CASSPAGTALYEQYF
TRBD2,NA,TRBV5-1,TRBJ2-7,TGCGCCAGCAGCTCGTCGGGGGGGAAGATCCACGAGCAGTACTTC,CASSSSGGKIHEQYF
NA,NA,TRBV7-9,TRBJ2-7,TGTGCCAGCAGCCGGGGGACAGCCCCTAACCGCTACGAGCAGTACTTC,CASSRGTAPNRYEQYF
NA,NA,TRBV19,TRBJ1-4,TGTGCCAGTAGGTCAGGGGCAAATGAAAAACTGTTTTTT,CASRSGANEKLFF
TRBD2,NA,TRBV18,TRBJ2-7,TGTGCCAGCTCACAAAGCGGGAACGTCGACGAGCAGTACTTC,CASSQSGNVDEQYF
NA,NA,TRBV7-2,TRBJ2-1,TGTGCCAGCAGCTTATGGGGGCGGGGGAGCTCTTACAATGAGCAGTTCTTC,CASSLWGRGSSYNEQFF
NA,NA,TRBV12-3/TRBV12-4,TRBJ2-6,TGTGCCAGCAGTCGCAGGGCCAACGTCCTGACTTTC,CASSRRANVLTF
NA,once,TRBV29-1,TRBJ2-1,TGCAGCGTTGACTTATGGGGGAATGAGCAGTTCTTC,CSVDLWGNEQFF
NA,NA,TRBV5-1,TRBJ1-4,TGCGCCAGCAGCTTGGCCAATCCAGTGAATGAAAAACTGTTTTTT,CASSLANPVNEKLFF
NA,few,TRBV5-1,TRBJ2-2,TGCGCCAGCAGCTTGAGGCCGCTAGAAGGTTCCGGGGAGCTGTTTTTT,CASSLRPLEGSGELFF
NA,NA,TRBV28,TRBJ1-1,TGTGCCAGCAGTTTAGGAGTTCGGAGGGCTTTCTTT,CASSLGVRRAFF
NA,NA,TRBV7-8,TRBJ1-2,TGTGCCAGCAGTCTGCAGGGAGGAGTCAACTATGGCTACACCTTC,CASSLQGGVNYGYTF
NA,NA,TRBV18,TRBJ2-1,TGTGCCAGCTCACCAAGGAAAACGGGCTATGATGAGCAGTTCTTC,CASSPRKTGYDEQFF
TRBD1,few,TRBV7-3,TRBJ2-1,TGTGCCAGCAGCCCCACAGGGGAACATGAGCAGTTCTTC,CASSPTGEHEQFF
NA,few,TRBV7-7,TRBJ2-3,TGTGCCAGCAGCTTAGGGGACTCGAGCACAGATACGCAGTATTTT,CASSLGDSSTDTQYF
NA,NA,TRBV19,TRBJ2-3,TGTGCCAGTCCCGTGGTGAGGGTGAGCACAGATACGCAGTATTTT,CASPVVRVSTDTQYF
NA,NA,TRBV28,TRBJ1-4,TGTGCCAGCAGTCCTCGAGGGGACCCCGGGCGTGGGGAAAAACTGTTTTTT,CASSPRGDPGRGEKLFF
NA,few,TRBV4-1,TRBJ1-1,TGCGCCAGCAGCCCACCGGGACGTTTGATGAACACTGAAGCTTTCTTT,CASSPPGRLMNTEAFF
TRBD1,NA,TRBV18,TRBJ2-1,TGTGCCAGCTCACAGGACAGGGGGCGGCTAGACAATGAGCAGTTCTTC,CASSQDRGRLDNEQFF
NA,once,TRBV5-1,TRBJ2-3,TGCGCCAGCAGCTTGGCCCGGGACGGTAGCACAGATACGCAGTATTTT,CASSLARDGSTDTQYF
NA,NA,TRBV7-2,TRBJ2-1,TGTGCCAGCAGCTACGGAACCGAGCAGTTCTTC,CASSYGTEQFF
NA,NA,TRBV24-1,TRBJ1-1,TGTGCCACCAGTGATTTGGGCAGCTCAAACACTGAAGCTTTCTTT,CATSDLGSSNTEAFF
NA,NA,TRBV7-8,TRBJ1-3,TGTGCCAGCAGCTTAGTTGGGGATTGGGAAACTGGAAACACCATATATTTT,CASSLVGDWETGNTIYF